A selection of T cell receptor beta chains follows, all from one sample in a study of shared clonotypes between healthy human individuals. Clones were read by immunoSEQ multiplex PCR, and TCRdb kept only the in-frame ones, dropping some. Counted here are about 180,000 clones, roughly 93% occurring once; the ten biggest clones make up 0.065% to 0.07%. Sequencing was done on a sample of naive CD4+ T cells sorted from blood. These receptors all stem from a woman aged 25 to 39 in good health. CDR3s include the opening cysteine and the closing phenylalanine or tryptophan. A D gene is named only where the DNA matches it firmly. Clone size is given for some rows only: seen once, a few or many times, or a class if the clone is expanded.

size,J,V,D,DNA,CDR3
.,TRBJ2-2,TRBV7-8,TRBD2,TGTGCCAGCAGCTTAGCGCCGACTAGCGGGAACACCGGGGAGCTGTTTTTT,CASSLAPTSGNTGELFF
.,TRBJ1-2,TRBV29-1,TRBD1,TGCAGCGTTGAACAGACAGGGAGAGGGAACTATGGCTACACCTTC,CSVEQTGRGNYGYTF
.,TRBJ2-5,TRBV19,.,TGTGCCAGTAGTATAGACAGGGCTCCCCTGTCGGAGCAGTACTTC,CASSIDRAPLSEQYF
.,TRBJ1-4,TRBV7-9,.,TGTGCCAGCAGCTTAGGAGAAAAACAGTGGGCGACTAATGAAAAACTGTTTTTT,CASSLGEKQWATNEKLFF
.,TRBJ2-7,TRBV5-2,.,TGTGCCAGCAGCCAACCCATAGCGGGAGACACACGATACGAGCAGTACTTC,CASSQPIAGDTRYEQYF
.,TRBJ2-7,TRBV2,.,TGTGCCAGCAGTGACGGGTTCTACGAGCAGTACTTC,CASSDGFYEQYF
.,TRBJ2-5,TRBV28,.,TGTGCCAGCAGTTCCGGGTACGTGGGGACCCAGTACTTC,CASSSGYVGTQYF
.,TRBJ2-7,TRBV28,.,TGTGCCAGCAGAGGACGGAACTACGAGCAGTACTTC,CASRGRNYEQYF
.,TRBJ2-5,TRBV20-1,.,TGCAGTGCTAGCGGGCAAGAGACCCAGTACTTC,CSASGQETQYF
.,TRBJ2-3,TRBV13,TRBD2,TGTGCCAGCAGCGGTTCCCCGGGACTAGCGGACACAGATACGCAGTATTTT,CASSGSPGLADTDTQYF
.,TRBJ2-7,TRBV5-1,TRBD1,TGCGCCAGCAGCTTGACCGGGACAGGGATCTACGAGCAGTACTTC,CASSLTGTGIYEQYF
.,TRBJ2-7,TRBV5-1,.,TGCGCCAGCAGCCAAATAGACCGGGACAACTACGAGCAGTACTTC,CASSQIDRDNYEQYF
.,TRBJ2-7,TRBV15,TRBD2,TGTGCCATCCAAGCGGGAGGAGGCTACGAGCAGTACTTC,CAIQAGGGYEQYF
.,TRBJ2-5,TRBV15,.,TGTGCCACCAGCAGAACTGTTATTGTGGGGCAAGAGACCCAGTACTTC,CATSRTVIVGQETQYF
.,TRBJ1-1,TRBV5-1,.,TGCGCCAGCAGCTTGGAGGCGCAGGGCGATACTGAAGCTTTCTTT,CASSLEAQGDTEAFF
.,TRBJ2-5,TRBV7-6,TRBD2,TGTGCCAGCAGCTTTCTAGCGGGGCAGGGGGAGACCCAGTACTTC,CASSFLAGQGETQYF
.,TRBJ2-7,TRBV28,TRBD1,TGTGCCAGCAGTGGAGGGACAGGGTTCGAGCAGTACTTC,CASSGGTGFEQYF
once,TRBJ2-2,TRBV6-4,.,TGTGCCAGCAGTGACTCTGGGATCACCGGGGAGCTGTTTTTT,CASSDSGITGELFF
once,TRBJ1-1,TRBV28,.,TGTGCCAGCAGTCCCCCGACGGGATACACTGAAGCTTTCTTT,CASSPPTGYTEAFF
.,TRBJ1-2,TRBV19,.,TGTGCCAGTGCTACGCCGGTTTTTGGTGGCTACACCTTC,CASATPVFGGYTF
.,TRBJ2-7,TRBV10-1,TRBD1,TGCGCCAGCAGTGAAACCGGGACAGACTACGAGCAGTACTTC,CASSETGTDYEQYF
.,TRBJ2-7,TRBV6-1,TRBD1,TGTGCCAGCAGCCTCGGACAGGGGGCCTACGAGCAGTACTTC,CASSLGQGAYEQYF
.,TRBJ2-7,TRBV6-6,.,TGTGCCAGCAGTTACGGGTTCGTCGAGCAGTACTTC,CASSYGFVEQYF
.,TRBJ1-1,TRBV6-5,TRBD1,TGTGCCAGCAGCCCGGACAGGGGGGTGAACACTGAAGCTTTCTTT,CASSPDRGVNTEAFF
.,TRBJ1-1,TRBV1,.,TGCACCAGCAGCCAAGAGGGGCAGGGGGTGGCCACTGAAGCTTTCTTT,CTSSQEGQGVATEAFF
.,TRBJ2-7,TRBV10-3,.,TGTGCCATCAGTGAGTCGAAAGGAAGGTACGAGCAGTACTTC,CAISESKGRYEQYF
.,TRBJ2-2,TRBV6-4,.,TGTGCCAGCAGTTCAGAAAGAAACACCGGGGAGCTGTTTTTT,CASSSERNTGELFF
.,TRBJ2-7,TRBV28,TRBD1,TGTGCCAGCAGTGCCGGACAGGCCCCCTACGAGCAGTACTTC,CASSAGQAPYEQYF
once,TRBJ2-1,TRBV5-1,.,TGCGCCAGCAGGCCGACTGTTAATGAGCAGTTCTTC,CASRPTVNEQFF
.,TRBJ2-7,TRBV7-8,.,TGTGCCAGCAGCGGAGCGGGCCAATGGAGCGAGCAGTACTTC,CASSGAGQWSEQYF
.,TRBJ2-7,TRBV5-4,TRBD1,TGTGCCAGTCGCTCGGGACAGGGGAGCTCCTACGAGCAGTACTTC,CASRSGQGSSYEQYF
.,TRBJ2-7,TRBV2,.,TGTGCCAGCCGCCCCGGGGGTGTTTACGAGCAGTACTTC,CASRPGGVYEQYF
.,TRBJ1-4,TRBV18,.,TGTGCCAGCTCCCCCAGGGGAGAGGATGAAAAACTGTTTTTT,CASSPRGEDEKLFF
.,TRBJ2-1,TRBV4-1,.,TGCGCCAGCAGCCAACCACCTCCCGCCTTCAATGAGCAGTTCTTC,CASSQPPPAFNEQFF
.,TRBJ2-1,TRBV27,.,TGTGCCAGCAGTTTAGGGGACGGATACAATGAGCAGTTCTTC,CASSLGDGYNEQFF
.,TRBJ1-5,TRBV27,TRBD1,TGTGCCAGCAGCCCCCTCGGGACAGGGTTGAGCAATCAGCCCCAGCATTTT,CASSPLGTGLSNQPQHF